This is a list of T cell receptor beta chains from one sample in a study of T cell responses to AZD1222 COVID-19 vaccine. Using immunoSEQ multiplex PCR, the repertoire was profiled, and TCRdb retains in-frame clones only, with some absent. The table includes 130,000 to 150,000 clones, approximately 89% detected once. The sequenced sample was peripheral blood, obtained 28 days after the second AZD1222 dose. The receptors originated from an adult who received the AZD1222 COVID-19 vaccine. Both conserved end residues are part of each CDR3. A D gene is named only where the DNA matches it firmly. The listing skips clone size in some rows; elsewhere it reads once, few, many or a size class.

v_call,j_call,d_call,clone_size,cdr3_aa,cdr3_nt
TRBV13,TRBJ2-7,-,-,CASSFRTTTYEQYF,TGTGCCAGCAGCTTCAGGACAACTACCTACGAGCAGTACTTC
TRBV3-1/TRBV3-2,TRBJ2-1,-,once,CASSQVATQGEQFF,TGTGCCAGCAGCCAAGTGGCCACCCAGGGTGAGCAGTTCTTC
TRBV19,TRBJ1-5,-,-,CASSISGVLSSNQPQHF,TGTGCCAGTAGTATCTCAGGGGTATTGAGTAGCAATCAGCCCCAGCATTTT
TRBV9,TRBJ1-1,-,-,CASSLGAGEAFF,TGTGCCAGCAGCTTAGGGGCAGGTGAAGCTTTCTTT
TRBV4-2,TRBJ1-4,TRBD1,-,CASSQALDRANEKLFF,TGTGCCAGCAGCCAAGCTCTGGACAGGGCGAATGAAAAACTGTTTTTT
TRBV4-1,TRBJ2-7,-,-,CASSQASSDYEQYF,TGCGCCAGCAGCCAAGCGTCCAGCGATTACGAGCAGTACTTC
TRBV5-4,TRBJ1-6,-,-,CASSPFSNSPLHF,TGTGCCAGCAGCCCTTTTTCCAATTCACCCCTCCACTTT
TRBV28,TRBJ1-2,-,once,CASSLGGAREYGYTF,TGTGCCAGCAGTTTGGGTGGGGCTAGGGAATATGGCTACACCTTC
TRBV11-2,TRBJ2-7,-,-,CASSLGAASYEQYF,TGTGCCAGCAGCTTAGGGGCAGCCTCCTACGAGCAGTACTTC
TRBV5-6,TRBJ2-7,-,-,CASSFVGEQYF,TGTGCCAGCAGCTTCGTAGGAGAGCAGTACTTC
TRBV4-1,TRBJ1-4,TRBD1,once,CASSRQGTTNEKLFF,TGCGCCAGTAGCCGACAGGGAACAACTAATGAAAAACTGTTTTTT
TRBV7-3,TRBJ1-6,TRBD1,-,CASSPTGANSPLHF,TGTGCCAGCAGCCCGACAGGGGCTAATTCACCCCTCCACTTT
TRBV6-2/TRBV6-3,TRBJ1-4,-,-,CASSDNEKLFF,TGTGCCAGCAGCGACAATGAAAAACTGTTTTTT
TRBV27,TRBJ2-2,TRBD1,-,CASSPGGANTGELFF,TGTGCCAGCAGTCCAGGGGGCGCGAACACCGGGGAGCTGTTTTTT
TRBV18,TRBJ2-1,-,once,CASSPLYNEQFF,TGTGCCAGCTCACCCCTTTACAATGAGCAGTTCTTC
TRBV6-5,TRBJ2-3,-,once,CASSYSRTAPDTQYF,TGTGCCAGCAGTTACTCGAGGACAGCACCAGATACGCAGTATTTT
TRBV7-2,TRBJ1-6,-,-,CASSIRQQYSPLHF,TGTGCCAGCAGCATAAGACAGCAGTATTCACCCCTCCACTTT
TRBV3-1/TRBV3-2,TRBJ1-4,-,-,CASSQDGEKLFF,TGTGCCAGCAGCCAAGATGGGGAAAAACTGTTTTTT
TRBV7-2,TRBJ2-7,-,-,CASSSTSSAPRAYEQYF,TGTGCCAGCAGCTCAACTTCTAGCGCCCCAAGGGCCTACGAGCAGTACTTC
TRBV5-6,TRBJ1-5,TRBD1,few,CASSMTGGKQPQHF,TGTGCCAGCAGCATGACAGGGGGTAAGCAGCCCCAGCATTTT
TRBV27,TRBJ2-1,-,once,CASSLVGRGEQFF,TGTGCCAGCAGTTTAGTGGGGCGGGGTGAGCAGTTCTTC
TRBV6-5,TRBJ1-3,-,-,CASSPGEDTIYF,TGTGCCAGCAGTCCAGGGGAGGACACCATATATTTT
TRBV19,TRBJ2-7,-,-,CASSQMADSYEQYF,TGTGCCAGTAGCCAGATGGCGGACTCCTACGAGCAGTACTTC
TRBV4-2,TRBJ2-7,TRBD1,-,CASSQPGTGNRADEQYF,TGTGCCAGCAGCCAGCCCGGGACAGGGAACAGGGCAGACGAGCAGTACTTC
TRBV7-3,TRBJ1-4,-,once,CASSLGSGPNEKLFF,TGTGCCAGCAGCTTAGGGTCAGGCCCAAATGAAAAACTGTTTTTT
TRBV3-1/TRBV3-2,TRBJ2-7,TRBD2,-,CASSQSLAGTFYEQYF,TGTGCCAGCAGCCAATCCCTAGCGGGGACTTTCTACGAGCAGTACTTC
TRBV7-2,TRBJ2-3,-,-,CASSLGRATDTQYF,TGTGCCAGCAGCTTAGGTCGGGCCACAGATACGCAGTATTTT
TRBV30,TRBJ1-1,-,-,CAWRIFMNTEAFF,TGTGCCTGGAGGATATTCATGAACACTGAAGCTTTCTTT
TRBV4-1,TRBJ2-7,TRBD1,few,CASSRQTGYEQYF,TGCGCCAGCAGCCGTCAGACAGGGTACGAGCAGTACTTC
TRBV6-2/TRBV6-3,TRBJ2-7,-,-,CASSYSGFYEQYF,TGTGCCAGCAGTTACTCAGGGTTCTACGAGCAGTACTTC
TRBV19,TRBJ1-1,-,-,CASEVNTEAFF,TGTGCCAGTGAGGTAAACACTGAAGCTTTCTTT
TRBV12-3/TRBV12-4,TRBJ1-2,-,few,CASSLGQSRGYTF,TGTGCCAGCAGTCTCGGGCAGAGTCGAGGCTACACCTTC
TRBV7-2,TRBJ1-1,-,-,CASSLAQGGKAFF,TGTGCCAGCAGCTTAGCGCAGGGAGGCAAAGCTTTCTTT
TRBV18,TRBJ1-3,-,-,CASSPPGGPGNTIYF,TGTGCCAGCTCACCACCGGGGGGGCCTGGAAACACCATATATTTT
TRBV9,TRBJ2-1,-,-,CASSGGRVPYNEQFF,TGTGCCAGCAGTGGGGGGCGGGTTCCCTACAATGAGCAGTTCTTC
TRBV6-5,TRBJ1-2,-,once,CASSYSSDSGYGYTF,TGTGCCAGCAGTTACTCTTCGGACTCAGGCTATGGCTACACCTTC
TRBV5-4,TRBJ2-1,-,-,CASSLPRNEQFF,TGTGCCAGCAGCTTGCCGCGGAATGAGCAGTTCTTC
TRBV2,TRBJ2-3,-,once,CASSEGPPTGYRQYF,TGTGCCAGCAGTGAGGGGCCCCCCACAGGGTATAGGCAGTATTTT
TRBV28,TRBJ2-1,-,-,CASSGTRQQFF,TGTGCCAGCAGCGGTACTCGGCAGCAGTTCTTC
TRBV2,TRBJ2-7,TRBD2,once,CASSPGRGGYEQYF,TGTGCCTCCTCCCCGGGGAGGGGTGGCTACGAGCAGTACTTC
TRBV18,TRBJ2-2,-,-,CASSPDFNTGELFF,TGTGCCAGCTCTCCTGACTTTAACACCGGGGAGCTGTTTTTT
TRBV5-8,TRBJ1-6,-,-,CASSNGRDNSPLHF,TGTGCCAGCAGCAACGGACGGGATAATTCACCCCTCCACTTT
TRBV7-2,TRBJ2-7,-,-,CASSASGGGRRREQYF,TGTGCCAGCAGCGCCTCTGGGGGCGGGCGCCGGAGGGAGCAGTACTTC
TRBV7-3,TRBJ2-5,-,-,CASSLVGGTPQETQYF,TGTGCCAGCAGCTTAGTAGGTGGGACGCCACAAGAGACCCAGTACTTC
TRBV9,TRBJ2-1,-,-,CASSGGRTYNEQFF,TGTGCCAGCAGCGGTGGAAGGACTTACAATGAGCAGTTCTTC
TRBV19,TRBJ1-1,-,-,CASSMKSGAATEAFF,TGTGCCAGTAGTATGAAGTCGGGTGCGGCAACTGAAGCTTTCTTT